This T cell receptor (beta chain) came from a study of T cell repertoires in cytomegalovirus infection. Study-level background: Public TCR beta signatures marked donors with CMV infection and the matching HLA.

Each CDR3 protein is one row after TCRdb ran MiXCR on the reads. The table includes 200,000 to 300,000 distinct CDR3 sequences, roughly an eighth detected once. Findings of the study overall: Cumulative frequency (of public TCR beta family members) identified carriers of CMV plus the relevant HLA. What dominated the ex vivo response were HLA-C-restricted CMV-specific TCR beta clonotypes.

As for this clonotype: The antigen remains unidentified.

V was shortened by 3 bases and J by 7 bases, with 6 bases between the two germline ends. CDR3 length equals 12 residues. Germline assignment: CDR1 LNHDA and CDR2 SQIVND (reference sequence). The specimen sequenced was PBMCs. This chain links TRBV19 with TRBJ2-2, with D hard to call. This TCR was recovered from a human donor in good health (CMV status not recorded). Some clones in this sample may be carry-over from other donors' samples. The CDR3: CASSMADGELFF. In DNA form, the CDR3 reads TGTGCCAGTAGTATGGCCGACGGGGAGCTGTTTTTT.